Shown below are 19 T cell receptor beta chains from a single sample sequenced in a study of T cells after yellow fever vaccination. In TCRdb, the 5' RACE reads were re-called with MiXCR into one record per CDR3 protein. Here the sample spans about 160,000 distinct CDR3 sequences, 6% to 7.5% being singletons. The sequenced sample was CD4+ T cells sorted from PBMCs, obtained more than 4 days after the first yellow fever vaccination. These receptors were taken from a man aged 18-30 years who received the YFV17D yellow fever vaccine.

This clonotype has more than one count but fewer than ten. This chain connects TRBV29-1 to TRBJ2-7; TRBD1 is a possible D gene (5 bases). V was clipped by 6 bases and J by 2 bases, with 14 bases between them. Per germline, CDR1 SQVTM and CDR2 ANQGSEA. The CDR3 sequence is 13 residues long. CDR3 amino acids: CSVRQLLPYEQYF. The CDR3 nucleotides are TGCAGCGTGCGACAGCTACTCCCCTACGAGCAGTACTTC.

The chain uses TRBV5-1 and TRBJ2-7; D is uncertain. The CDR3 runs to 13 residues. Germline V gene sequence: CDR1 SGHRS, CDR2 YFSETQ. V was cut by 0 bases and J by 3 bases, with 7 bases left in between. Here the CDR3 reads CASSLERYYEQYF. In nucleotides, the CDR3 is TGCGCCAGCAGCTTGGAGAGGTACTACGAGCAGTACTTC.

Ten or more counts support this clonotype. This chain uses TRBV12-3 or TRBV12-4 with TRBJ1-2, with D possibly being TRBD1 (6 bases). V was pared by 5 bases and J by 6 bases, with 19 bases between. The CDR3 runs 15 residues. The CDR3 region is CASSAQQGIGHGYTF. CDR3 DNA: TGTGCCAGCAGTGCACAACAGGGCATTGGGCATGGCTACACCTTC.

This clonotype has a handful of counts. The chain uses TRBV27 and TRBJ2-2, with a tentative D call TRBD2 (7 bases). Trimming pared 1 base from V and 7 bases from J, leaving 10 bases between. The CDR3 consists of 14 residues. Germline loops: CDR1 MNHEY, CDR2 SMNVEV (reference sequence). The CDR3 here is CASSLWGGGGELFF. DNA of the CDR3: TGTGCCAGCAGTTTATGGGGGGGCGGCGGGGAGCTGTTTTTT.

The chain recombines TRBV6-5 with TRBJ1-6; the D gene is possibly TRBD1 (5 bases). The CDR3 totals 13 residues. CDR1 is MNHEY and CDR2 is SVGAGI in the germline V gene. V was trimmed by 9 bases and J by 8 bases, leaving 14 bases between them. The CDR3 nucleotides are TGTGCCAGTTGGGGACGTACAGATTCACCCCTCCACTTT. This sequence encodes CASWGRTDSPLHF.

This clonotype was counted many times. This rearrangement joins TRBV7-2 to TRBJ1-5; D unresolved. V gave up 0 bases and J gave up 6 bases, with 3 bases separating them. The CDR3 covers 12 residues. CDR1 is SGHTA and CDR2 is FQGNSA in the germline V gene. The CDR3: CASSLAPQPQHF. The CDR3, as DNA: TGTGCCAGCAGCTTAGCCCCTCAGCCCCAGCATTTT.

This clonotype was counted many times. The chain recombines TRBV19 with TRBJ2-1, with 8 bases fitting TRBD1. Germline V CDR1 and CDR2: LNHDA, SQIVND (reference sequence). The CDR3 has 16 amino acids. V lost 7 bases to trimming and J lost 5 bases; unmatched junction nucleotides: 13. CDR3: CASNPTQGAKHNEQFF. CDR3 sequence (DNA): TGTGCCAGTAACCCCACCCAGGGGGCTAAACACAATGAGCAGTTCTTC. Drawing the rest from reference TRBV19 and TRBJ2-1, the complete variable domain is DGGITQSPKYLFRKEGQNVTLSCEQNLNHDAMYWYRQDPGQGLRLIYYSQIVNDFQKGDIAEGYSVSREKKESFPLTVTSAQKNPTAFYLCASNPTQGAKHNEQFFGPGTRLTVL.

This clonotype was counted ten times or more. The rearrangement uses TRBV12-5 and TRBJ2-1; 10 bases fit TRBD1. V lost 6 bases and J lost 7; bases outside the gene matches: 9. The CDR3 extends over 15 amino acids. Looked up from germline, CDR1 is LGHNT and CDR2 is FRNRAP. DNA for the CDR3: TGTGCTAGTGGCCCCGGACAGGGGGTTGGAAATGAGCAGTTCTTC. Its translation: CASGPGQGVGNEQFF.

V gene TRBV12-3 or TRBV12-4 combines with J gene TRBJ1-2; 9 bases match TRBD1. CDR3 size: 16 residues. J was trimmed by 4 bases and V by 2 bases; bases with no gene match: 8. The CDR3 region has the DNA TGTGCCAGCAGTTTATTTTACGGGACAGGGTCCTATGGCTACACCTTC. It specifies CASSLFYGTGSYGYTF.

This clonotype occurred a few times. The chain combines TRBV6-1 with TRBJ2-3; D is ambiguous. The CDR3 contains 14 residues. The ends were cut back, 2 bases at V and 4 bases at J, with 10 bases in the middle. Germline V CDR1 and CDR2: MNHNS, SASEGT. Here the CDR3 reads CASSESMYADTQYF. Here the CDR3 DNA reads TGTGCCAGCAGTGAATCGATGTATGCAGATACGCAGTATTTT.

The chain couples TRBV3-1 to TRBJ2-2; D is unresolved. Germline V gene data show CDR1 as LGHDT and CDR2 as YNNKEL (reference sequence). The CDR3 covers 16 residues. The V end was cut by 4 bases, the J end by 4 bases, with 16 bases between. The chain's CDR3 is CASSPRIGWSTGELFF. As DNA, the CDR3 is TGTGCCAGCAGCCCTCGAATAGGGTGGTCCACCGGGGAGCTGTTTTTT.

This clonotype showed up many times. The DNA of the CDR3 is TGCAGTGTTCCTTGGACAGGACCTCCAAAGTTCTACAATGAGCAGTTCTTC. As protein: CSVPWTGPPKFYNEQFF. The chain joins TRBV20-1 to TRBJ2-1, with 7 bases aligning to TRBD1. The CDR3 covers 17 residues. V gave up 7 bases and J gave up 3 bases; unmatched junction bases: 18. Per germline, CDR1 DFQATT and CDR2 SNEGSKA (reference sequence).

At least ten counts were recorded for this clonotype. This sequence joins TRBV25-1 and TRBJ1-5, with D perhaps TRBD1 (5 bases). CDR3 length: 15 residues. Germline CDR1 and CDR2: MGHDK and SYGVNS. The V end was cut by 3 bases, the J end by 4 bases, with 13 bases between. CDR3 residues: CASSDPGTDNQPQHF. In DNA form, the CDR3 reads TGTGCCAGCAGTGACCCCGGGACCGATAATCAGCCCCAGCATTTT.

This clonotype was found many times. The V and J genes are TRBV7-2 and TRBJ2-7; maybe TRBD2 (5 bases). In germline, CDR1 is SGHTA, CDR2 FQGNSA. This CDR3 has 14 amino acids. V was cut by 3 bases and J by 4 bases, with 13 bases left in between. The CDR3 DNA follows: TGTGCCAGCAGCTTCGGGGTCGGAGGTTACGAGCAGTACGTC. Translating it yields CASSFGVGGYEQYV.

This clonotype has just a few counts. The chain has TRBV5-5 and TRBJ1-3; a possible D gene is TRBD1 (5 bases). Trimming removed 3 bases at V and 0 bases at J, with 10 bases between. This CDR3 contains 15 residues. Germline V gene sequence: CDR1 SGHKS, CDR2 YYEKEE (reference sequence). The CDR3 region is CASSSSGSSGNTIYF. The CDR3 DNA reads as TGTGCCAGCAGCTCCTCAGGGTCCTCTGGAAACACCATATATTTT.

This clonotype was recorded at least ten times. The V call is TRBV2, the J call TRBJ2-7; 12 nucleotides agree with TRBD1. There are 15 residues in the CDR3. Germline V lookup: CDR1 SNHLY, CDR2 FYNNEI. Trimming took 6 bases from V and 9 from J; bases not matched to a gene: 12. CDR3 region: CASRIPGQGARRQYF. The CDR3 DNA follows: TGTGCCAGCAGGATACCGGGACAGGGGGCTAGACGGCAGTACTTC.

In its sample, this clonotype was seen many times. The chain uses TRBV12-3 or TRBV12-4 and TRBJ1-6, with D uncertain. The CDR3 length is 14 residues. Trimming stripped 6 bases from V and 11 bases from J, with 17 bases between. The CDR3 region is CASRVQWTEAPLHF. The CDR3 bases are TGTGCCAGCAGGGTGCAGTGGACCGAGGCACCCCTCCACTTT.

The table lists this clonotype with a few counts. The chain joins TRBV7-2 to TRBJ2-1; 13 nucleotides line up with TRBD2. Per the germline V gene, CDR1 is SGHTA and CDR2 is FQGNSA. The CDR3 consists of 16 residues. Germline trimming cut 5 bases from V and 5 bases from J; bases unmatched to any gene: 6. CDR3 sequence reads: CASSPRTSGGHNEQFF. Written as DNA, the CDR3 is TGTGCCAGCAGCCCTAGGACTAGCGGGGGTCACAATGAGCAGTTCTTC.

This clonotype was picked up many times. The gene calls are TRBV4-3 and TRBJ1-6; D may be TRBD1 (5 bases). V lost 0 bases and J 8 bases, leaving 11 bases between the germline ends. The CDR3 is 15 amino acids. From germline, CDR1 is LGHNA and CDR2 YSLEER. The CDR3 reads CASSQEGHKYSPLHF. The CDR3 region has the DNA TGCGCCAGCAGCCAAGAGGGGCATAAGTATTCACCCCTCCACTTT.